These 21 T cell receptor beta chains originate from one sample sequenced in a study of T-cell memory formation after mild COVID-19. Each CDR3 protein is one row after TCRdb ran MiXCR on the 5' RACE reads. The sample includes some 450,000 distinct CDR3 sequences, roughly 18% of them seen just once. The specimen was PBMCs or a T cell subset sorted from them (not recorded which). The receptor set was obtained from a man aged 18 to 29 who had mild COVID-19 (a few samples of this study predate the infection). Cell type and time point are not known.

The genes are TRBV20-1 and TRBJ2-3; D is ambiguous. The CDR3 extends over 12 amino acids. Trimming pared 6 bases from V and 0 bases from J, leaving 7 bases between. Germline V gene data show CDR1 as DFQATT and CDR2 as SNEGSKA (reference sequence). The CDR3: CSAHASTDTQYF. DNA for the CDR3: TGCAGTGCCCACGCTAGCACAGATACGCAGTATTTT.

The chain combines TRBV6-2 or TRBV6-3 with TRBJ2-7; 9 bases line up with TRBD1. The V and J ends lost 6 bases and 3 bases, in that order; junction bases with no gene match: 9. The CDR3 is 15 amino acids. Looked up from germline, CDR1 is MNHEY and CDR2 is SVGEGT. The CDR3 region is CASSPGTGFVYEQYV. CDR3 DNA: TGTGCCAGCAGCCCCGGGACAGGGTTTGTCTACGAGCAGTACGTC.

This clonotype has more than one count but fewer than ten. The chain joins TRBV19 to TRBJ1-1; 8 bases match TRBD1. Germline assignment: CDR1 LNHDA and CDR2 SQIVND (reference sequence). This CDR3 is 14 amino acids long. V shed 6 bases and J 11 bases; nucleotides not matched to a gene: 14. This CDR3 reads CASRGSGGAGEAFF. CDR3 nucleotide sequence: TGTGCCAGTAGAGGTTCAGGGGGCGCAGGTGAGGCTTTCTTT.

This clonotype was observed a handful of times. The chain links TRBV5-6 to TRBJ2-3, with 8 bases identical to TRBD2. The CDR3 is made up of 15 amino acids. The trim removed 7 bases at V and 1 base at J, leaving 8 bases unmatched. The germline gives CDR1 SGHDT, CDR2 YYEEEE. The CDR3 is CASWESGSGTDTQYF. The CDR3 nucleotides are TGTGCCAGCTGGGAGAGCGGGAGCGGCACAGATACGCAGTATTTT.

This clonotype was found a few times. The rearrangement links TRBV20-1 to TRBJ2-5; D remains ambiguous. The V end was cut by 0 bases, the J end by 5 bases, with 7 bases between. The CDR3 covers 12 residues. In germline, CDR1 is DFQATT, CDR2 SNEGSKA (reference sequence). The CDR3 region is CSARDDGETQYF. In DNA form, the CDR3 reads TGCAGTGCTAGAGACGACGGGGAGACCCAGTACTTC.

This clonotype was picked up many times. The chain is built from TRBV4-3 and TRBJ2-3; either TRBD1 or TRBD2 may fit D (5 bases each). Germline lookup yields CDR1 LGHNA and CDR2 YSLEER. V was trimmed by 0 bases and J by 5 bases, leaving 15 bases between them. This CDR3 region has 16 residues. The CDR3 region has the DNA TGCGCCAGCAGCCAAGATCCGCGTAATGGGGGAGATACGCAGTATTTT. This gives the protein CASSQDPRNGGDTQYF.

This clonotype was seen a few times. The chain carries TRBV18 and TRBJ1-1, with D hard to call. The CDR3 loop spans 14 amino acids. V dropped 3 bases and J dropped 2 bases, with 10 bases sitting between them. CDR1 and CDR2 from the germline V gene are KGHSH and LQKENI. Written as DNA, the CDR3 is TGTGCCAGCTCACCTCCGAACTACAACACTGAAGCTTTCTTT. Protein sequence: CASSPPNYNTEAFF.

The chain uses TRBV5-1 and TRBJ1-6; D ambiguous. V lost 5 bases and J 7 bases, leaving 13 bases between the germline ends. This CDR3 region has 14 residues. Germline lookup yields CDR1 SGHRS and CDR2 YFSETQ. CDR3 DNA sequence: TGCGCCAGCAGACCTCCGGGCCCCAATTCACCCCTCCACTTT. Amino acids: CASRPPGPNSPLHF.

This clonotype was counted only a few times. The chain uses TRBV5-1 and TRBJ1-4; D gene ambiguous. Per germline, CDR1 SGHRS and CDR2 YFSETQ. The V and J ends lost 0 bases and 3 bases respectively, with 9 bases between them. This CDR3 region has 15 residues. CDR3 sequence (DNA): TGCGCCAGCAGCTTGGGTCGAGGTCCTAATGAAAAACTGTTTTTT. Amino acid sequence: CASSLGRGPNEKLFF. Full variable domain (outside the CDR3, taken from reference TRBV5-1 and TRBJ1-4): KAGVTQTPRYLIKTRGQQVTLSCSPISGHRSVSWYQQTPGQGLQFLFEYFSETQRNKGNFPGRFSGRQFSNSRSEMNVSTLELGDSALYLCASSLGRGPNEKLFFGSGTQLSVL.

The rearrangement uses TRBV27 and TRBJ1-1; D is perhaps TRBD1 (5 bases). The germline V and J ends were trimmed by 2 bases and 0 bases, with 13 bases remaining between them. The CDR3 loop spans 16 amino acids. Germline V gene data show CDR1 as MNHEY and CDR2 as SMNVEV (reference sequence). CDR3 in amino acids: CASSLGPGTMNTEAFF. The CDR3 DNA sequence: TGTGCCAGCAGTTTAGGGCCTGGGACCATGAACACTGAAGCTTTCTTT.

This chain joins TRBV2 and TRBJ1-2; D is unresolved. Per the germline V gene, CDR1 is SNHLY and CDR2 is FYNNEI. The CDR3 has 14 residues. V was trimmed by 2 bases and J by 4 bases, leaving 11 bases between them. In nucleotides, the CDR3 is TGTGCCAGCAGTGAATACCCCGAAGGCTATGGCTACACCTTC. The encoded protein is CASSEYPEGYGYTF.

This clonotype was observed a few times. The chain recombines TRBV27 with TRBJ1-6, with D possibly matching TRBD1 (5 bases). Germline CDR1 MNHEY, CDR2 SMNVEV (reference sequence). This CDR3 is 15 amino acids long. V was clipped by 3 bases and J by 7 bases, with 13 bases between them. The CDR3 sequence: CASSLGGARNSPLHF. CDR3 nucleotide sequence: TGTGCCAGCAGTTTGGGAGGGGCGAGAAATTCACCCCTCCACTTT.

This clonotype was observed a few times. The V gene is TRBV4-1, the J gene TRBJ1-6; D ambiguous. Per germline, CDR1 MGHRA and CDR2 YSYEKL. CDR3 size: 16 residues. V lost 1 base and J 4 bases, leaving 11 bases between the germline ends. CDR3 DNA: TGCGCCAGCAGCCAAGTTACACGGAGTTATAATTCACCCCTCCACTTT. This translates into CASSQVTRSYNSPLHF.

In nucleotides, the CDR3 is TGCGCCAGCAGCCGGCAGGATTCCTCCTACAATGAGCAGTTCTTC. Its translation is CASSRQDSSYNEQFF. The chain uses TRBV4-1 and TRBJ2-1, with D uncertain. CDR3 length: 15 amino acids. Germline V gives CDR1 MGHRA, CDR2 YSYEKL. Trimming stripped 4 bases from V and 0 bases from J, with 10 bases between.

This clonotype was counted many times. The rearrangement links TRBV12-3 or TRBV12-4 to TRBJ2-3; 11 bases are a match to TRBD2. The CDR3 is made up of 16 amino acids. Losses at the gene ends were 6 bases for V and 1 base for J; bases not matched to a gene: 6. The CDR3 DNA follows: TGTGCCAGCAGCTCTTTAGCGGGAGGGGGCACAGATACGCAGTATTTT. This sequence encodes CASSSLAGGGTDTQYF.

V gene TRBV6-5 combines with J gene TRBJ2-3; maybe TRBD2 (7 bases). The CDR3 is made up of 16 amino acids. Germline lookup yields CDR1 MNHEY and CDR2 SVGAGI. The V end was cut by 6 bases, the J end by 3 bases, with 19 bases between. The CDR3 DNA reads TGTGCCAGCAGCAGCGGTCGGGGGGCCGGTACAGATACGCAGTATTTT. Its translation: CASSSGRGAGTDTQYF.

This rearrangement joins TRBV7-2 to TRBJ1-1; no reliable D call. CDR1 and CDR2 from the germline V gene are SGHTA and FQGNSA. V lost 0 bases and J 11 bases, leaving 16 bases between the germline ends. The CDR3 is 14 residues long. The CDR3 bases are TGTGCCAGCAGCTTAGCTGGAGGTAGTTTGTTGGCTTTCTTT. Translation: CASSLAGGSLLAFF.

Only a few counts were recorded for this clonotype. The chain joins TRBV7-8 to TRBJ1-1, with unresolved D. Deletions cut 6 bases from V and 2 bases from J, with 10 bases between. Germline CDR1 SGHVS, CDR2 FQNEAQ. The CDR3 is 13 amino acids. The CDR3 is CASSQFRNTEAFF. The CDR3 DNA reads as TGTGCCAGCAGTCAATTCAGAAACACTGAAGCTTTCTTT.

This clonotype was counted ten times or more. The CDR3, as DNA: TGTGCCAGCAGCTTAGCGTGGTGGCGCGATTCACCCCTCCACTTT. Its translation is CASSLAWWRDSPLHF. The chain couples TRBV7-2 to TRBJ1-6; no definite D call. The CDR3 consists of 15 residues. The ends were cut back, 0 bases at V and 8 bases at J, with 11 bases in the middle. Looked up from germline, CDR1 is SGHTA and CDR2 is FQGNSA.

This clonotype was seen a few times. The chain has TRBV13 and TRBJ1-2; the D gene is possibly TRBD1 (6 bases). This CDR3 has 11 residues. The germline CDR1 and CDR2 sequences are PRHDT and FYEKMQ (reference sequence). Trimming took off 3 bases at V and 8 bases at J, with 7 bases between the two ends. Here the CDR3 reads CASSFGTGYTF. The CDR3, as DNA: TGTGCCAGCAGCTTCGGGACAGGCTACACCTTC.

This clonotype was detected a few times. The chain couples TRBV6-5 to TRBJ1-6; no reliable D call. Germline assignment: CDR1 MNHEY and CDR2 SVGAGI. This CDR3 has 13 residues. V lost 1 base, J lost 10 bases, and 8 bases lay in between. For the CDR3, the DNA is TGTGCCAGCAGTTACTTAGGAAGGTCACCCCTCCACTTT. Protein product: CASSYLGRSPLHF.